This T cell receptor (beta chain) originates from a study of beta chain features in type 1 diabetes. Donors underwent one heparinised blood draw, around 100 mL on average. Isolated RNA was reverse transcribed in full, so expressed TCRB transcripts were sequenced. Clones were read by immunoSEQ multiplex PCR, and TCRdb kept only the in-frame ones, dropping some. The repertoire holds approximately 200,000 clones, with over 8.5% as singletons. A remark on this clone: The antigen is unknown.

J gave up 7 bases and V 5 bases, and 4 bases lay outside the gene matches. The CDR3 is 12 amino acids. Germline lookup yields CDR1 LNHDA and CDR2 SQIVND (reference sequence). Study-wide results and limits: Insertions were fewer and deletions more numerous at VDJ junctions in type 1 diabetes patients. Type 1 diabetes patients had moderately but significantly shorter TCRB CDR3s in all four CD4+ subsets. Cells that show high TCR expression could be over-represented by cDNA sequencing.

The sample was naive CD4+ T cells from blood. The clonotype comes from a woman aged 18-30 years in good health. V and J are TRBV19 and TRBJ2-7; 8 bases fit TRBD1. The CDR3 DNA reads TGTGCCAGTAGTTCCGGGACAGGAGAGCAGTACTTC. Translation gives CASSSGTGEQYF.